The rows below give T cell receptor beta chains drawn from one sample of a study of blood T cells in healthy people across ages. A single record per CDR3 protein comes from TCRdb applying MiXCR to the 5' RACE reads. The data hold hundreds of thousands of distinct CDR3 sequences, with over 20% observed a single time. Sequenced material: blood. The receptors were gathered from a man aged 70-80 years in good health. CDR3s include the opening cysteine and the closing phenylalanine or tryptophan. A D gene is named only where the DNA matches it firmly. Size tells how often a clone was seen (once, few, many) or the class of an expanded clone, and some rows leave it out.

v_call	j_call	cdr3_length	clone_size	d_call	cdr3_nt	cdr3_aa
TRBV7-2	TRBJ2-2	14	once	NA	TGTGCCAGCAGGCAGGGGCCGTACACCGGGGAGCTGTTTTTT	CASRQGPYTGELFF
TRBV4-1	TRBJ1-1	16	NA	TRBD1	TGCGCCAGCAGCCAAGAAGTCGCAGGGGGCATCTCTGAAGCTTTCTTT	CASSQEVAGGISEAFF
TRBV20-1	TRBJ2-7	13	few	TRBD1	TGCAGTGCTAGGTACAGGGGATACTACGAGCAGTACTTC	CSARYRGYYEQYF
TRBV29-1	TRBJ2-1	12	NA	NA	TGCAGCGTTGGTCGCTCCTACAATGGGCAGTTCTTC	CSVGRSYNGQFF
TRBV7-2	TRBJ1-2	15	NA	NA	TGTGCCAGCAGCTTAGCGACGATTTCTAACTATGGCTACACCTTC	CASSLATISNYGYTF
TRBV4-3	TRBJ2-1	14	many	TRBD2	TGCGCCAGCAGCCAGGGGGGGGGCTACAATGAGCAGTTCTTC	CASSQGGGYNEQFF
TRBV6-1	TRBJ1-2	10	NA	NA	TGTGCCAGCTGGGGCTCTGGCTACACCTTC	CASWGSGYTF
TRBV24-1	TRBJ2-1	16	NA	TRBD1	TGTGCCACCAGTGATTCGCCGGGCAGGGGGAACAATGAGCAGTTCTTC	CATSDSPGRGNNEQFF
TRBV27	TRBJ2-4	17	few	TRBD1	TGTGCCAGCTCCCCGGCGGGGACAGGGGGTTCCAAAAACATTCAGTACTTC	CASSPAGTGGSKNIQYF
TRBV10-3	TRBJ2-6	14	NA	NA	TGTGCCATCAGTGACCCGACTGGGGCCAACGTCCTGACTTTC	CAISDPTGANVLTF
TRBV12-3/TRBV12-4	TRBJ2-2	15	few	NA	TGTGCCAGCAGGTTCTCAGGCCCGAACACCGGGGAGCTGTTTTTT	CASRFSGPNTGELFF
TRBV20-1	TRBJ1-2	12	NA	NA	TGCAGTGCTAGTACAGGGTCGGATGGCTACACCTTC	CSASTGSDGYTF
TRBV7-2	TRBJ2-5	15	many	TRBD2	TGTGCCAGCAGCTTAGGTACTAGCGGTAAAGAGACCCAGTACTTC	CASSLGTSGKETQYF
TRBV7-9	TRBJ2-7	15	once	TRBD2	TGTGCCAGCAGCCCCGTAGCGGGGGAGGGGTACGAGCAGTACTTC	CASSPVAGEGYEQYF
TRBV2	TRBJ2-3	15	many	TRBD1	TGTGCCAGCAGTGGGACAGGGTTGTGGACAGATACGCAGTATTTT	CASSGTGLWTDTQYF
TRBV4-3	TRBJ2-3	18	NA	NA	TGCGCCAGCAGCCACGAAACACCTAGACCTTCTAGCACAGATACGCAGTATTTT	CASSHETPRPSSTDTQYF
TRBV2	TRBJ2-1	15	few	TRBD2	TGTGCCAGCAGAGTCCCGGGACTAGCGACTGGGGAGCAGTTCTTC	CASRVPGLATGEQFF
TRBV10-3	TRBJ2-1	16	few	NA	TGTGCCATCAGTGGTGTGGACGGGAGCTCCTACAATGAGCAGTTCTTC	CAISGVDGSSYNEQFF
TRBV6-1	TRBJ2-1	17	NA	TRBD2	TGTGCCAGCAGTGACCGGCGGGAGGGTCGGACCTACAATGAGCAGTTCTTC	CASSDRREGRTYNEQFF
TRBV12-3/TRBV12-4	TRBJ1-2	16	many	TRBD1	TGTGCCAGCCGAAGTTTCTCCAGGGGGCAGAGCTATGGCTACACCTTC	CASRSFSRGQSYGYTF
TRBV5-5	TRBJ2-1	13	few	NA	TGTGCCAGCAGCTTGGCCTTCGACAATGAGCAGTTCTTC	CASSLAFDNEQFF
TRBV12-3/TRBV12-4	TRBJ2-7	13	NA	NA	TGTGCCAGCAGTTTCGCGGGAAAGGGCGAGCAGTACTTC	CASSFAGKGEQYF
TRBV27	TRBJ2-6	21	NA	TRBD2	TGTGCCAGCAGTTTACTACTGGCGGGAGGGGGAAGGAGGACTGGGGCCAACGTCCTGACTTTC	CASSLLLAGGGRRTGANVLTF
TRBV10-1	TRBJ2-3	15	NA	TRBD2	TGCACCAGCAGTGAGGCTAGCGGGAGGGCCGGTACGCAGTATTTT	CTSSEASGRAGTQYF
TRBV14	TRBJ1-6	15	few	TRBD1	TGTGCCAGCAGCCAAGTGGACAGGGGTAATTCACCCCTCCACTTT	CASSQVDRGNSPLHF
TRBV20-1	TRBJ2-3	13	few	NA	TGCAGTGCACTCAAACAGGGCACAGATACGCAGTATTTT	CSALKQGTDTQYF
TRBV10-3	TRBJ2-1	15	few	TRBD2	TGTGCCATCAGTGCCGGGACTAGCGGGAGCACTGAGCAGTTCTTC	CAISAGTSGSTEQFF
TRBV18	TRBJ2-7	15	few	TRBD1	TGTGCCAGCTCACAAAGGACAGGGAATCAAAACGAGCAGTACTTC	CASSQRTGNQNEQYF
TRBV4-1	TRBJ2-4	18	few	TRBD2	TGCGCCAGCAGCCAAGCGGCTAGCGGTTATAGCCTGGTTGGCATTCAGTACTTC	CASSQAASGYSLVGIQYF
TRBV6-4	TRBJ1-1	12	few	NA	TGTGCCAGCAGTAATTCGGCGGGTGAAGCTTTCTTT	CASSNSAGEAFF
TRBV20-1	TRBJ2-7	15	few	TRBD2	TGCAGTGCTTCGACTAGCGGGAGTGTCGCCTACGAGCAGTACTTC	CSASTSGSVAYEQYF
TRBV7-3	TRBJ1-2	18	NA	NA	TGTGCCAGCAGCTTAAAGCCGTTAGAGAGGGGTTTTAACTATGGCTACACCTTC	CASSLKPLERGFNYGYTF
TRBV20-1	TRBJ2-5	12	NA	NA	TGCAGTGTTCGGACACCACAAGAGACCCAGTACTTC	CSVRTPQETQYF
TRBV6-1	TRBJ2-5	17	NA	TRBD2	TGTGCCAGCAGGCGACTAGCGGGAGGGCCATTGGGGGAGACCCAGTACTTC	CASRRLAGGPLGETQYF
TRBV30	TRBJ1-2	13	NA	NA	TGTGCCTGGAGTCCCCCGGCGGGTCGGGGCTACACCTTC	CAWSPPAGRGYTF
TRBV28	TRBJ2-4	18	NA	TRBD2	TGTGCCAGCAGTTTTGAACTAGCGGGTGGGGTAGCCAAAAACATTCAGTACTTC	CASSFELAGGVAKNIQYF
TRBV25-1	TRBJ1-4	12	many	NA	TGTGCCAGCAGGATGGGAAGGGAAAAACTGTTTTTT	CASRMGREKLFF
TRBV24-1	TRBJ2-6	15	many	TRBD2	TGTGCCACCAGGGGACGGGAGGAGGGATCCAACGTCCTGACTTTC	CATRGREEGSNVLTF
TRBV5-1	TRBJ2-5	15	NA	TRBD1	TGCGCCAGCAGCGTGGACAGGCCCAGTCAAGAGACCCAGTACTTC	CASSVDRPSQETQYF
TRBV2	TRBJ2-7	12	NA	NA	TGTACCAGCAGCCTGACTAGCTACGAGCAGTACTTC	CTSSLTSYEQYF
TRBV28	TRBJ2-2	14	few	NA	TGTGCCAGCAGTGGCCGGGGGAACACCGGGGAGCTGTTTTTT	CASSGRGNTGELFF
TRBV20-1	TRBJ2-3	15	NA	NA	TGCAGTGCTAGTAACCCCAGGACTAGCACAGATACGCAGTATTTT	CSASNPRTSTDTQYF
TRBV18	TRBJ2-1	19	NA	TRBD2	TGTGCCAGCTCACCACTGTCGCTAGCGGGAGTGAGTCCCTACAATGAGCAGTTCTTC	CASSPLSLAGVSPYNEQFF
TRBV6-1	TRBJ1-5	14	few	NA	TGTGCCAGCAGTGAGACCGGGCAGGATCAGCCCCAGCATTTT	CASSETGQDQPQHF
TRBV27	TRBJ2-1	17	few	TRBD2	TGTGCCAGCAGTCCCCTTGGAAGCGGGAGGAGGAACAATGAGCAGTTCTTC	CASSPLGSGRRNNEQFF